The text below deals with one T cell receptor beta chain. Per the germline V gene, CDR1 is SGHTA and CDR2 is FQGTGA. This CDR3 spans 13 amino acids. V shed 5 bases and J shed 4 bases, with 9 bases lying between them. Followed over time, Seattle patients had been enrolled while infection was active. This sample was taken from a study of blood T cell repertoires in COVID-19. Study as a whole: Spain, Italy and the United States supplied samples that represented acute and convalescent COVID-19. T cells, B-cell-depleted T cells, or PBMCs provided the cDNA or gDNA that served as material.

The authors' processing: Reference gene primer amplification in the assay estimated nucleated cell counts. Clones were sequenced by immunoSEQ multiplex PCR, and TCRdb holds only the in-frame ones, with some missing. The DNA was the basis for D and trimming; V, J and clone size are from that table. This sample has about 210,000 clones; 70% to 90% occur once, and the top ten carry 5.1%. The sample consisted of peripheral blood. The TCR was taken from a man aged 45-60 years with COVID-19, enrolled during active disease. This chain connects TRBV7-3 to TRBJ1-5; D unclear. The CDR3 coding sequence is TGTGCCAGCAGCCCAGACTATAATCAGCCCCAGCATTTT. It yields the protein CASSPDYNQPQHF.